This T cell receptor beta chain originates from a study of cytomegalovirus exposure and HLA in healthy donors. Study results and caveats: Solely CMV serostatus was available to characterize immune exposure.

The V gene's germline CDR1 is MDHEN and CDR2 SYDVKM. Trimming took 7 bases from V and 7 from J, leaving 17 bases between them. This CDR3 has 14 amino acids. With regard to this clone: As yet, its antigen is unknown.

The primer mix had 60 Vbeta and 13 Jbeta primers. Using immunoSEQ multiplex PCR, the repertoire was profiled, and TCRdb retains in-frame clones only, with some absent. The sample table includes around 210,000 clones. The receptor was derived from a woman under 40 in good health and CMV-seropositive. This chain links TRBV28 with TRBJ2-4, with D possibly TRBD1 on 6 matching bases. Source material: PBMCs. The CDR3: CASTRQVGGNIQYF. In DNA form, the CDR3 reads TGTGCCAGCACAAGACAGGTGGGCGGGAACATTCAGTACTTC.